A selection of T cell receptor beta chains follows, all from one sample in a study of identical twins. TCRdb re-analysed the 5' RACE reads in MiXCR, keeping a single row per CDR3 protein. The sample has 270,000 or so distinct CDR3 sequences, approximately 8.3% seen once. These data were also reused for a study on yellow fever vaccine responses in identical twins.

Source material: CD8+ T cells sorted from blood. All receptors derive from a woman aged 18-29 years in good health. Each CDR3 is given with its conserved first and last residue.

V gene: TRBV29-1; CDR3 length: 12; CDR3 protein: CSADGGGYEQYF
V gene: TRBV10-1; CDR3 length: 15; CDR3 protein: CASSAGSSWGETQYF
V gene: TRBV29-1; CDR3 length: 12; CDR3 protein: CSVEGRAYEQYF
V gene: TRBV27; CDR3 length: 16; CDR3 protein: CASSFLLAGGADTQYF
V gene: TRBV13; CDR3 length: 18; CDR3 protein: CASSFWTSVHLNTDTQYF
V gene: TRBV6-5; CDR3 length: 12; CDR3 protein: CASSTDAAALHF
V gene: TRBV3-1; CDR3 length: 19; CDR3 protein: CASSQGFLTGSPLQDEQFF
V gene: TRBV4-1; CDR3 length: 14; CDR3 protein: CASSQVLGLPEQFF
V gene: TRBV9; CDR3 length: 15; CDR3 protein: CASSPPGTGDYEQYF
V gene: TRBV5-5; CDR3 length: 15; CDR3 protein: CASNNPGFTNYGYTF
V gene: TRBV7-9; CDR3 length: 14; CDR3 protein: CASSSRDSNQPQHF
V gene: TRBV5-1; CDR3 length: 14; CDR3 protein: CASSYAAGNYEQYF
V gene: TRBV29-1; CDR3 length: 15; CDR3 protein: CSVERGGAWLETQYF
V gene: TRBV6-1; CDR3 length: 15; CDR3 protein: CASSVGYSGANVLTF
V gene: TRBV4-3; CDR3 length: 17; CDR3 protein: CASSQGGLAGAFYEQYF
V gene: TRBV11-2; CDR3 length: 13; CDR3 protein: CASRNLAHNEQFF
V gene: TRBV10-3; CDR3 length: 15; CDR3 protein: CAISLDGTGRETQYF
V gene: TRBV20-1; CDR3 length: 16; CDR3 protein: CSAKVPYRDRDEKLFF
V gene: TRBV3-1; CDR3 length: 15; CDR3 protein: CASSHGQAFIGELFF
V gene: TRBV7-8; CDR3 length: 15; CDR3 protein: CASRISLGYQETQYF
V gene: TRBV24-1; CDR3 length: 16; CDR3 protein: CATSDLPGVSYNEQFF
V gene: TRBV7-9; CDR3 length: 16; CDR3 protein: CASTNWLAGGVNIQYF
V gene: TRBV27; CDR3 length: 13; CDR3 protein: CASTPTSSYEQYF
V gene: TRBV6-5; CDR3 length: 12; CDR3 protein: CATLGHTDTQYF
V gene: TRBV3-1; CDR3 length: 15; CDR3 protein: CASSERQSNTGELFF
V gene: TRBV27; CDR3 length: 14; CDR3 protein: CASSLGSGRHTQYF
V gene: TRBV7-6; CDR3 length: 17; CDR3 protein: CASSLSPGHLLTYEQYF
V gene: TRBV5-5; CDR3 length: 14; CDR3 protein: CASSLEPGNTEAFF
V gene: TRBV7-9; CDR3 length: 16; CDR3 protein: CASSYEGEAFTDTQYF
V gene: TRBV12-3/TRBV12-4; CDR3 length: 15; CDR3 protein: CASSLLDGRRGEQFF
V gene: TRBV5-4; CDR3 length: 14; CDR3 protein: CASSPVEGALEQYF
V gene: TRBV5-6; CDR3 length: 12; CDR3 protein: CASSKTGGEQYF
V gene: TRBV27; CDR3 length: 11; CDR3 protein: CASSGGREQFF
V gene: TRBV5-5; CDR3 length: 13; CDR3 protein: CASSLALADTQYF
V gene: TRBV7-9; CDR3 length: 16; CDR3 protein: CASSSWTSGRGNEQFF
V gene: TRBV3-1; CDR3 length: 14; CDR3 protein: CASNLSMTHLGYTF
V gene: TRBV9; CDR3 length: 17; CDR3 protein: CASSVAITGGSGNEQFF
V gene: TRBV7-9; CDR3 length: 16; CDR3 protein: CASSPPLGGAGNEQFF
V gene: TRBV6-2/TRBV6-3; CDR3 length: 20; CDR3 protein: CASSYPLEAQRGGLTDTQYF
V gene: TRBV9; CDR3 length: 20; CDR3 protein: CASSESPRLAGGRSYNEQFF
V gene: TRBV6-5; CDR3 length: 16; CDR3 protein: CASSYSFGGEFNEQYF
V gene: TRBV5-6; CDR3 length: 11; CDR3 protein: CASSEDSEQFF
V gene: TRBV20-1; CDR3 length: 14; CDR3 protein: CSASVQGGTGELFF
V gene: TRBV2; CDR3 length: 14; CDR3 protein: CASGASGGTDTQYF
V gene: TRBV12-3/TRBV12-4; CDR3 length: 16; CDR3 protein: CASSSWGWPDPGELFF
V gene: TRBV2; CDR3 length: 16; CDR3 protein: CASSGVVQGAHNEQFF
V gene: TRBV4-2; CDR3 length: 14; CDR3 protein: CASSPGGSSYEQYF
V gene: TRBV2; CDR3 length: 13; CDR3 protein: CASRSPSTDTQYF
V gene: TRBV3-1; CDR3 length: 16; CDR3 protein: CASIGLAGDNTGELFF
V gene: TRBV9; CDR3 length: 17; CDR3 protein: CASSVAYDRGLNSPLHF
V gene: TRBV2; CDR3 length: 15; CDR3 protein: CASKIDRGQYNEQFF